This TCR beta chain derives from a study of blood T cells in healthy people across ages. Trimming cost V 6 bases and J 4 bases, with 10 bases left between them. Germline V gene sequence: CDR1 SGHTA, CDR2 FQGNSA. The CDR3 is 13 residues long. Using a J-beta primer mix together with a sample-barcoded 5' primer, a second PCR was run for about 6 to 11 cycles. TCRdb itself ran the 5' RACE reads through MiXCR, one entry per CDR3 protein. The sample shows 1.5 million to 2 million distinct CDR3 sequences, about 35% of them seen only once. The rearrangement uses TRBV7-2 and TRBJ1-3, with a weak D call TRBD1 (5 bases). This clonotype originated in a woman in her 30s in good health. Sequenced input: blood. CDR3 in DNA: TGTGCCAGCAGGCTCCCAGGGGGAAACACCATATATTTT. Translating it yields CASRLPGGNTIYF.